The subject of this entry is one T cell receptor (beta chain). This receptor's antigen is unknown. One base away there is no much larger clone; base qualities are not given. There are 16 amino acids in the CDR3, from cysteine to phenylalanine inclusive. Left in the record is the CDR3 DNA by itself, 48 bases read in frame from the first base. From each donor, a single peripheral blood sample of about 116 mL on average was drawn into heparinised tubes. A BD FACSAria II and a panel including CD45RO, CCR7, CD25, CD127, CD95 and CD27 were used to sort naive, central memory, regulatory and stem cell-like memory CD4+ T cells. Purity was above 95% for every sorted population. PBMCs were separated immediately by Lymphoprep density gradient centrifugation and were stained directly, without being cultured. Samples were stained and sorted in pairs, with one healthy donor and one patient per experiment, so that batch effects were minimized.

The data belong to a study of beta chain features in type 1 diabetes (dated by TCRdb to 2017 to 2018). About the investigation overall: Mean age, gender distribution, total cell number and subset yield did not differ between patients and healthy donors. Across all samples, roughly 110,000,000 sorted cells were examined, and cell number per subset correlated strongly with RNA yield. The study compared the TCRB repertoires of sorted circulating CD4+ T cell subsets in recently diagnosed type 1 diabetes patients with those in matched healthy donors. Naive and central memory subsets were obtained from all 30 or so donors, but regulatory and stem cell-like memory subsets were isolated from only 8 patients and about eight healthy donors.

The entire isolated RNA was reverse transcribed using the High Capacity cDNA Reverse Transcription Kit, and thus expressed TCRB transcripts were sequenced. Deep immunoSEQ sequencing was performed on naive, central memory and regulatory T cell samples, with an average of roughly 3.3 million total reads per sample. After sorted cells were lysed in RLT buffer, RNA was extracted with DNase-treated RNeasy Micro or Mini kits, with the choice depending on cell number. Each cell subset was processed separately to prevent cross-contamination, with patient and healthy donor samples processed together. TCRB sequences were amplified from cDNA with the immunoSEQ multiplex PCR, producing 87-bp fragments spanning the CDR3 region. The amplicons were sequenced using the Illumina HiSeq platform. In the paper's pipeline: PCR bias was corrected computationally using synthetic template baselines, and reads within Hamming distance 2 were collapsed, with unmergeable singletons discarded. Reads were aligned to IMGT to assign V, D and J genes, CDR3 length, and insertions or deletions at six rearrangement sites. Within each subset, clonotype counts were normalized to the number of sorted cells before true diversity and Gini coefficients were calculated with the tcR R package. The overlap coefficient, calculated on TCRB nucleotide sequences, was used to measure repertoire sharing. Out-of-frame TCRB sequences from naive cells were analyzed as a proxy for the pre-selection repertoire. The immuneACCESS repertoire file appears here via TCRdb, limited to in-frame rearrangements. These files lack a portion of the clones; in checked studies, under half of the deficit traces to unresolved V genes, and the cause of the others is not known. D and trimming were read from the DNA, whereas the V and J calls and clone size are those reported in that table. The sample includes 280,000 or so clones, with 15% observed a single time. Less than 0.02% of the sample goes to the ten largest clones.

Summary of the overall study and its limitations: A moderate but significant shortening of TCRB CDR3 length was observed in type 1 diabetes patients in all four CD4+ subsets. Because cDNA was sequenced instead of genomic DNA, activated cells with high expression could be over-represented, although the groups did not differ in activation or CD3 levels. Fewer insertions and more nucleotide deletions at VDJ recombination sites were observed in patients with type 1 diabetes, implying thymic rearrangement abnormalities. Because small numbers of individuals were included in the HLA sub-analyses, any influence of HLA type on TCRB rearrangement was left unresolved. PCR may preferentially amplify shorter templates, but because patient and control samples were amplified and corrected together, any resulting skew would affect both groups equally. The naive, central memory and regulatory TCRB repertoires appeared to resemble one another more closely among patients than among healthy donors.

This sequence uses TRBV21-1 and TRBJ2-2; the table's D call, TRBD2, has no DNA check behind it. TRBV21-1 is recorded as a pseudogene. The specimen was naive CD4+ T cells from blood. In the paper's terms, the cell subset or site label means: true naive CD4+ T cells. This TCR was recovered from a man younger than 35 with type 1 diabetes. The nucleotide sequence reads as follows: TGTGCCAGCGACCAAACAGAGGGCCCGAACACCGGGGAGCTGTTTTTT. Its translation is CASDQTEGPNTGELFF.